The sequence of this T cell receptor (beta chain) was determined in a study of graft-versus-host responses after intestinal transplantation. Turning to the study itself: Multivisceral, liver-intestinal, or isolated intestinal transplants were received by the recipients. Among the recipients, all got anti-thymocyte globulin induction and then tacrolimus and steroids for approximately 3 years.

V shed 1 base and J shed 6 bases, with 6 bases lying between them. This CDR3 contains 12 residues. Germline V gives CDR1 KGHSH, CDR2 LQKENI. General study results and limits: Detection of GvH clones occurred in recipient marrow, and some had their first appearance in ileum or blood. Circulating GvH clones peaking coincided with falling HvG clones soon after transplant.

Clones were sequenced by immunoSEQ multiplex PCR, and TCRdb holds only the in-frame ones, with some missing. The data contain nearly 100,000 clones, 90% of them seen just once; the ten biggest clones take up roughly 15%. In the case of this clone: Antigen: not known.

Source: PBMCs, taken around 68 weeks after intestinal transplant. The receptor's source is a human patient who received an intestinal transplant, so some T cells may come from the graft donor. The chain couples TRBV18 to TRBJ1-2; D unclear. CDR3 region: CASSPHGNGYTF. CDR3 DNA sequence: TGTGCCAGCTCACCACATGGGAATGGCTACACCTTC.